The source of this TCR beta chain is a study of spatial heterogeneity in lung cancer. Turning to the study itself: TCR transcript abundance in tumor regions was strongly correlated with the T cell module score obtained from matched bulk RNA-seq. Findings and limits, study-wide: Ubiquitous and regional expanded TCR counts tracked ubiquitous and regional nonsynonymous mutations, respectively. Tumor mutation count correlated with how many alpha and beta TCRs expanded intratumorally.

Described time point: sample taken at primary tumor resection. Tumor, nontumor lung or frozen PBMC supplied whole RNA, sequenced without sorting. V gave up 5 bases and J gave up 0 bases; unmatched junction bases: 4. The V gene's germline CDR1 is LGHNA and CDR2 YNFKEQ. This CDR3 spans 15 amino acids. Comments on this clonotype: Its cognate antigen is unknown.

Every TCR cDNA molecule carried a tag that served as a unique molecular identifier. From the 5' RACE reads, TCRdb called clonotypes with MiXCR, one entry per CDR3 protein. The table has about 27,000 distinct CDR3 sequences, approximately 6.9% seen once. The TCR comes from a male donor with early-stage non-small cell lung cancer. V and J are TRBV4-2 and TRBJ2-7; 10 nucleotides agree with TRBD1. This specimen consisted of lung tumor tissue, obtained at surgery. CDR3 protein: CASSSRDRGSYEQYF. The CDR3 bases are TGTGCCAGCAGCTCCCGGGACAGGGGCTCCTACGAGCAGTACTTC.